The present T cell receptor beta chain was sequenced within a study of shared clonotypes between healthy human individuals (dated by TCRdb to the early 2020s). With regard to the full study: The cohort included a few men and a couple of women between 18 and 49 years of age. Per donor, three plates each were used for CD4 naive and CD4 memory, two for CD8 naive, and one for CD8 memory. Blood TCR repertoires of a handful of healthy adults were deeply sequenced to estimate repertoire size and the extent of clonotype sharing between individuals. Libraries were prepared and TCR repertoires were sequenced by different laboratories using diverse techniques, in order to increase sequencing depth and limit assay-specific biases. Each donor's leukapheresis produced roughly between roughly 0.85 and 9.5 billion PBMCs.

Healthy HIV-negative adults with no recently reported acute infections or vaccinations were included as donors. Every donor was a Caucasian adult living in Nashville, Tennessee, USA. CD4+ T cells were enriched by magnetic negative selection, after which naive cells were positively selected on CD45RA and the negative fraction was taken as the memory subset. Blood was obtained by leukapheresis, after which PBMCs were separated by Ficoll-Histopaque density gradient centrifugation and cryopreserved in liquid nitrogen vapor phase. Analytical flow cytometry was used to check the purity and quantity of each magnetically sorted T cell population. Each sorted fraction had its genomic DNA isolated and then quantified by UV absorbance on a Nanodrop 2000c. Using the deep immunoSEQ assay, TCR CDR3 regions were amplified from genomic DNA by multiplex PCR. Extracted genomic DNA from each cell subset was spread evenly across all wells of several immunoSEQ 96-well plates, with each plate serving as a replicate. For sorted subsets, around 0.2 ug genomic DNA, equal to tens of thousands of T cell genomes, was loaded into each replicate PCR. The purified libraries were quantified using a Qubit 3.0 fluorometer, sized with a Bioanalyzer 2100, and then quantified again using the KAPA Library Quantification kit. Every immunoSEQ 96-well plate was sequenced on a dedicated single-read 150-cycle Illumina NextSeq 550 flow cell. Per the original workflow: The immunoSEQ output contained only junctional sequences without quality scores, so filtering could not match that applied to full-length reads. Sequences were annotated with PyIR, a Python wrapper for IgBLAST v1.9, using IMGT germline references to assign V/J genes and CDR3. Reads with weak V/J assignments (E-value above 1e-6), missing CDR3, stop codons, out-of-frame junctions, or ambiguous translated residues were removed. V3J clonotypes were defined as sequences sharing the same inferred V gene, J gene, and CDR3 amino acid sequence. To compute the percentage overlap between repertoires, the number of shared unique clonotypes was divided by the size of the smaller repertoire. Three approaches were used to assess repertoire richness: RTK rarefaction, the Chao1 estimator, and Recon v2.1 estimates of unobserved clonotypes. Generation probabilities were computed with OLGA for all TCRbeta clonotypes obtained by the gDNA method from a few donors. TCRdb retrieved this table from immuneACCESS and kept in-frame rearrangements only. Not all clones are present; in checked studies, unresolved V genes account for under half, and no reason is known for the remainder. The DNA was the basis for D and trimming; V, J and clone size are from that table. This sample has over a million clones in its table, and about 98.5% of those were observed once. Jointly, the top ten make up approximately 0.38% of the sample.

The paper's findings and limits, for the study overall: When a handful of donors were compared, the shared fraction of clonotypes was roughly 5% for naive CD4, approximately 3.5% for naive CD8, 2% to 2.5% for memory CD4, and 0.3% to 0.5% for memory CD8. Compared with non-shared clonotypes, clonotypes shared by all four sorted-subset donors had higher generation probabilities. Based on pairwise subsampling, the degree of clonotype sharing among donors was expected to be affected by sequencing depth. Rarefaction of sorted-subset datasets indicated incomplete sequencing despite the large sequencing depth. Sampling was restricted to blood, and TCR repertoires in tissue are likely to differ from TCR repertoires in blood. Naive subsets generally had larger estimated clonotype richness than memory subsets did. The genetic and exposure-history diversity represented was limited by the small number of donors.

Of note for this clone: It has no known antigen specificity. No quality values exist for individual bases; no much larger clone is one base distant.

Sequenced input: naive CD4+ T cells sorted from blood. Taken with the paper, the label for cell subset or site translates to: CD45RA+ positively selected. The sequence was collected from a man aged 30 to 45 in good health.

The nucleotide sequence reads TGTGCCAGCTCATCAGGGGTCAACTATGGCTACACCTTC. This encodes CASSSGVNYGYTF. The chain is assembled from TRBV18 and TRBJ1-2; a tentative D call is TRBD1 (6 bases match). As encoded in the germline V gene, CDR1 is KGHSH while CDR2 is LQKENI. Trimming removed 5 bases from V and 2 bases from J, leaving 9 bases between the germline ends. From cysteine to phenylalanine, the CDR3 is 13 amino acids long. Here the CDR3 DNA is all that survives: 39 bases in frame from base 1.